This is a list of T cell receptor beta chains from one sample in a study of blood T cell repertoires in COVID-19. Profiled with immunoSEQ multiplex PCR; TCRdb holds only in-frame clones, not every one. The data hold around 120,000 clones, with around 89% observed a single time. Input material: peripheral blood. Receptor source: a woman in her sixties or seventies with COVID-19, enrolled during active disease. Both conserved end residues are part of each CDR3. Fields, in order: clone size, J gene, D gene, V gene, CDR3 protein, CDR3 DNA. D genes are given only for firm matches. The size of a clone is reported for some rows only, either as once, few or many, or as a class for expanded clones.

clone_size: -
j_call: TRBJ2-7
d_call: -
v_call: TRBV9
cdr3_aa: CASSVGPGLLYEQYF
cdr3_nt: TGTGCCAGCAGCGTCGGTCCAGGACTCCTTTACGAGCAGTACTTC

clone_size: -
j_call: TRBJ1-2
d_call: TRBD1
v_call: TRBV6-6
cdr3_aa: CASSYSGTGGGYTF
cdr3_nt: TGTGCCAGCAGTTACTCCGGGACAGGGGGCGGCTACACCTTC

clone_size: few
j_call: TRBJ1-5
d_call: TRBD1
v_call: TRBV4-3
cdr3_aa: CASSQGFRTGVDQPQHF
cdr3_nt: TGCGCCAGCAGCCAAGGATTCAGGACAGGGGTCGATCAGCCCCAGCATTTT

clone_size: -
j_call: TRBJ1-1
d_call: -
v_call: TRBV19
cdr3_aa: CASSTDRMNTEAFF
cdr3_nt: TGTGCCAGTAGTACCGACAGGATGAACACTGAAGCTTTCTTT

clone_size: -
j_call: TRBJ2-7
d_call: TRBD1
v_call: TRBV15
cdr3_aa: CATSRAGTGRSYEQYF
cdr3_nt: TGTGCCACCAGCAGAGCCGGGACAGGTAGATCCTACGAGCAGTACTTC

clone_size: -
j_call: TRBJ1-1
d_call: -
v_call: TRBV2
cdr3_aa: CASSFQLDTEAFF
cdr3_nt: TGTGCCAGCAGCTTTCAGCTAGACACTGAAGCTTTCTTT

clone_size: once
j_call: TRBJ1-2
d_call: TRBD1
v_call: TRBV5-5
cdr3_aa: CASSFGRGIDYGYTF
cdr3_nt: TGTGCCAGCAGCTTCGGCAGGGGGATAGACTATGGCTACACCTTC

clone_size: -
j_call: TRBJ2-1
d_call: TRBD2
v_call: TRBV4-2
cdr3_aa: CASSHVGGSSYNEQFF
cdr3_nt: TGTGCCAGCAGCCATGTTGGCGGGAGCTCCTACAATGAGCAGTTCTTC

clone_size: -
j_call: TRBJ2-7
d_call: -
v_call: TRBV7-3
cdr3_aa: CASGSSGSREQYF
cdr3_nt: TGTGCCAGCGGGAGTAGCGGCTCCCGCGAGCAGTACTTC

clone_size: -
j_call: TRBJ1-2
d_call: TRBD1
v_call: TRBV5-1
cdr3_aa: CASSLPGQDGYTF
cdr3_nt: TGCGCCAGCAGCTTACCCGGACAGGATGGCTACACCTTC

clone_size: once
j_call: TRBJ1-2
d_call: -
v_call: TRBV5-6
cdr3_aa: CASSRSLGLDGYTF
cdr3_nt: TGTGCCAGCAGCCGTAGTTTGGGACTAGATGGCTACACCTTC

clone_size: -
j_call: TRBJ1-1
d_call: TRBD1
v_call: TRBV5-1
cdr3_aa: CASSQSTGQGTEAFF
cdr3_nt: TGCGCCAGCAGTCAATCGACAGGGCAAGGCACTGAAGCTTTCTTT

clone_size: -
j_call: TRBJ1-2
d_call: -
v_call: TRBV5-1
cdr3_aa: CASSLDGAGTNYGYTF
cdr3_nt: TGCGCCAGCAGCTTGGATGGGGCCGGGACAAACTATGGCTACACCTTC

clone_size: -
j_call: TRBJ2-2
d_call: TRBD1
v_call: TRBV15
cdr3_aa: CATSPRDRGTTGELFF
cdr3_nt: TGTGCCACCAGCCCCAGGGACAGGGGTACGACCGGGGAGCTGTTTTTT

clone_size: -
j_call: TRBJ2-7
d_call: TRBD2
v_call: TRBV7-9
cdr3_aa: CASSHAGGSESYEQYF
cdr3_nt: TGTGCCAGCAGCCACGCGGGGGGCAGCGAGTCCTACGAGCAGTACTTC

clone_size: -
j_call: TRBJ2-7
d_call: -
v_call: TRBV4-3
cdr3_aa: CASSHGVSYEQYF
cdr3_nt: TGCGCCAGCAGCCACGGGGTCTCCTACGAGCAGTACTTC

clone_size: -
j_call: TRBJ2-7
d_call: -
v_call: TRBV11-3
cdr3_aa: CASSPPDRSYEQYF
cdr3_nt: TGTGCCAGCAGCCCCCCCGACAGGTCCTACGAGCAGTACTTC

clone_size: -
j_call: TRBJ1-1
d_call: -
v_call: TRBV6-2/TRBV6-3
cdr3_aa: CASSYTGNTEAFF
cdr3_nt: TGTGCCAGCAGTTACACCGGGAACACTGAAGCTTTCTTT

clone_size: -
j_call: TRBJ1-3
d_call: TRBD1
v_call: TRBV7-9
cdr3_aa: CASSSGTGISSGNTIYF
cdr3_nt: TGTGCCAGCAGCTCTGGGACAGGGATAAGCTCTGGAAACACCATATATTTT

clone_size: -
j_call: TRBJ2-7
d_call: -
v_call: TRBV2
cdr3_aa: CASRETLYEQYF
cdr3_nt: TGTGCCAGCAGGGAGACTCTCTACGAGCAGTACTTC

clone_size: -
j_call: TRBJ1-4
d_call: -
v_call: TRBV3-1/TRBV3-2
cdr3_aa: CASSQASPNEKLFF
cdr3_nt: TGTGCCAGCAGCCAAGCTTCCCCTAATGAAAAACTGTTTTTT

clone_size: -
j_call: TRBJ2-5
d_call: -
v_call: TRBV5-1
cdr3_aa: CASSLQGSARETQYF
cdr3_nt: TGCGCCAGCAGCTTGCAGGGGAGCGCCCGGGAGACCCAGTACTTC

clone_size: once
j_call: TRBJ2-7
d_call: TRBD1
v_call: TRBV5-1
cdr3_aa: CASRVGQGAYEQYF
cdr3_nt: TGCGCCAGCAGGGTTGGGCAGGGGGCCTACGAGCAGTACTTC

clone_size: -
j_call: TRBJ1-5
d_call: -
v_call: TRBV7-9
cdr3_aa: CASSSGFVQPQHF
cdr3_nt: TGTGCCAGCAGCTCCGGGTTTGTTCAGCCCCAGCATTTT

clone_size: once
j_call: TRBJ2-3
d_call: -
v_call: TRBV29-1
cdr3_aa: CSVERQGMDTQYF
cdr3_nt: TGCAGCGTTGAGAGGCAGGGGATGGATACGCAGTATTTT

clone_size: -
j_call: TRBJ1-1
d_call: -
v_call: TRBV4-2
cdr3_aa: CASSQDSGTNTEAFF
cdr3_nt: TGTGCCAGCAGCCAAGACTCAGGTACGAACACTGAAGCTTTCTTT

clone_size: -
j_call: TRBJ1-1
d_call: TRBD1
v_call: TRBV6-4
cdr3_aa: CASRDTGGEGTEAFF
cdr3_nt: TGTGCCAGCAGGGATACAGGGGGCGAGGGCACTGAAGCTTTCTTT

clone_size: -
j_call: TRBJ2-7
d_call: -
v_call: TRBV15
cdr3_aa: CATSRVASVYEQYF
cdr3_nt: TGTGCCACCAGCAGAGTGGCCAGTGTATACGAGCAGTACTTC

clone_size: -
j_call: TRBJ2-7
d_call: -
v_call: TRBV19
cdr3_aa: CASSIARAYEQYF
cdr3_nt: TGTGCCAGTAGTATCGCGAGGGCCTACGAGCAGTACTTC

clone_size: -
j_call: TRBJ1-2
d_call: TRBD1
v_call: TRBV12-3/TRBV12-4
cdr3_aa: CASTPGQGYGYTF
cdr3_nt: TGTGCCAGCACCCCCGGACAGGGATATGGCTACACCTTC

clone_size: once
j_call: TRBJ2-7
d_call: TRBD1
v_call: TRBV6-1
cdr3_aa: CASSAGTGAYEQYF
cdr3_nt: TGTGCCAGCAGTGCCGGGACAGGAGCCTACGAGCAGTACTTC

clone_size: -
j_call: TRBJ1-5
d_call: -
v_call: TRBV2
cdr3_aa: CASMTGTFDQPQHF
cdr3_nt: TGTGCCAGCATGACCGGGACTTTCGATCAGCCCCAGCATTTT

clone_size: -
j_call: TRBJ2-6
d_call: -
v_call: TRBV3-1/TRBV3-2
cdr3_aa: CASRLNSGANVLTF
cdr3_nt: TGTGCCAGCAGACTAAACTCTGGGGCCAACGTCCTGACTTTC

clone_size: -
j_call: TRBJ2-2
d_call: -
v_call: TRBV5-4
cdr3_aa: CASSRPRGLGNTGELFF
cdr3_nt: TGTGCCAGCAGCCGTCCTCGGGGGTTAGGGAACACCGGGGAGCTGTTTTTT

clone_size: -
j_call: TRBJ1-1
d_call: -
v_call: TRBV11-3
cdr3_aa: CASSLARGDTEAFF
cdr3_nt: TGTGCCAGCAGCTTAGCCCGGGGGGACACTGAAGCTTTCTTT

clone_size: once
j_call: TRBJ2-3
d_call: -
v_call: TRBV2
cdr3_aa: CASSLDLPGSTDTQYF
cdr3_nt: TGTGCCAGCAGTTTGGACCTCCCGGGGAGTACAGATACGCAGTATTTT

clone_size: -
j_call: TRBJ1-4
d_call: -
v_call: TRBV7-9
cdr3_aa: CASSLGGNEKLFF
cdr3_nt: TGTGCCAGCAGCTTGGGGGGTAATGAAAAACTGTTTTTT